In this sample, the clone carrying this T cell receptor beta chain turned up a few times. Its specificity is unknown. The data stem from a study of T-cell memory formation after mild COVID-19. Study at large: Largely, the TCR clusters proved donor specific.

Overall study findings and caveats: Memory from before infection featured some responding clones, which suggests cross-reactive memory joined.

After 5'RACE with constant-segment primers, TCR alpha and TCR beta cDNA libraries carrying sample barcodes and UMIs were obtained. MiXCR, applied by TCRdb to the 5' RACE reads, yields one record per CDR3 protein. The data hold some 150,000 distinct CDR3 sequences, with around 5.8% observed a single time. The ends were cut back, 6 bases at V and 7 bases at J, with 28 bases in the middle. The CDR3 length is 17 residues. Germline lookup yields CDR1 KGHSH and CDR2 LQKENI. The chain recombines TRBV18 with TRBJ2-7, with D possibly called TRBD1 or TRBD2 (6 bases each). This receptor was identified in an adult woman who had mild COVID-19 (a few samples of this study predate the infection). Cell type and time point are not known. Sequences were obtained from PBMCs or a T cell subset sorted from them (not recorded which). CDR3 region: CASSPFNDLSGDSEQYF. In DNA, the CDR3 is TGTGCCAGCTCGCCTTTTAACGACCTTTCAGGGGACTCGGAGCAGTACTTC.